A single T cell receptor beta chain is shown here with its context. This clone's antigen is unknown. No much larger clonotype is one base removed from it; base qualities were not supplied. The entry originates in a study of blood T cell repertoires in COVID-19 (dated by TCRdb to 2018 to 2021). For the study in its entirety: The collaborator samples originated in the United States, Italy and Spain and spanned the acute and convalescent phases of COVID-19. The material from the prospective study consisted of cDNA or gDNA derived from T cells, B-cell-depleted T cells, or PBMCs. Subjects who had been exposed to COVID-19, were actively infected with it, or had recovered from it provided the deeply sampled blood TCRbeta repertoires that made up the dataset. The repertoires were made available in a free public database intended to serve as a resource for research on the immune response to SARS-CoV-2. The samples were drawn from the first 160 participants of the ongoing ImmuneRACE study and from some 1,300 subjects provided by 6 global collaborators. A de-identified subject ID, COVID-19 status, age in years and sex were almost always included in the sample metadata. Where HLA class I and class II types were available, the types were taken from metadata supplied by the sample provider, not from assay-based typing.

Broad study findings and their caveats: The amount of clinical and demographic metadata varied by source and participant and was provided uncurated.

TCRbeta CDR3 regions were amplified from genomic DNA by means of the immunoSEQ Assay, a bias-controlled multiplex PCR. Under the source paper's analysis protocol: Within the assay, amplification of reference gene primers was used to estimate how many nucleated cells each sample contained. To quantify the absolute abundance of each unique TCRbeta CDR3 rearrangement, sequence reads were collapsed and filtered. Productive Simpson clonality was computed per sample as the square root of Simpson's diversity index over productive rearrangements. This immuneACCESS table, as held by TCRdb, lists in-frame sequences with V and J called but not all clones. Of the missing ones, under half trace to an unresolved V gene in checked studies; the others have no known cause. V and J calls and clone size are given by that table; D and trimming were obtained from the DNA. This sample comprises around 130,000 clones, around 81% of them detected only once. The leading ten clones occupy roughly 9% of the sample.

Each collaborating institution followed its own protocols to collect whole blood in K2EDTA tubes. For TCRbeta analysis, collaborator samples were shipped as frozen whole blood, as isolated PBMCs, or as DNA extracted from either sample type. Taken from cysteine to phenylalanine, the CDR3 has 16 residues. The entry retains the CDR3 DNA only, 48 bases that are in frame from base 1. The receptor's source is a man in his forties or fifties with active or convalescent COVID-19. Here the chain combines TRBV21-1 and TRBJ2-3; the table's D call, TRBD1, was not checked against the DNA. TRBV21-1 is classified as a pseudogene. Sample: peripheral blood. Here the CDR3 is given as CASSPWTGGSTDTQYF. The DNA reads TGTGCCAGCAGCCCCTGGACAGGAGGGAGTACAGATACGCAGTATTTT.